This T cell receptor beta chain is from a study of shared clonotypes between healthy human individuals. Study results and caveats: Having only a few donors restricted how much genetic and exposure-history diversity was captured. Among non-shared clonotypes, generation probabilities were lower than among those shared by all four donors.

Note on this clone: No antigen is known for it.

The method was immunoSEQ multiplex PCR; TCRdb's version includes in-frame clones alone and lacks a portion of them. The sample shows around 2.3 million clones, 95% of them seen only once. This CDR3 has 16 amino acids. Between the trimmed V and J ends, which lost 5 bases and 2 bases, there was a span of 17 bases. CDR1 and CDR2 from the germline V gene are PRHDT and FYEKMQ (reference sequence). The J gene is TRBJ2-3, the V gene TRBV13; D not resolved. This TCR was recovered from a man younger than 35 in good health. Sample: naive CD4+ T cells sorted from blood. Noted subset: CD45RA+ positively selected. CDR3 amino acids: CASSIKPLWTTDTQYF. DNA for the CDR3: TGTGCCAGCAGCATTAAACCACTCTGGACCACAGATACGCAGTATTTT.